The subject of this entry is one T cell receptor beta chain. Its antigen is unidentified. Sequence at one end of the junction differs from germline and may be a read error. In the PCR, 60 Vbeta and 13 Jbeta primers were used. Assay: immunoSEQ multiplex PCR; the TCRdb copy retains only in-frame clones and omits some. The ten most abundant clones cover around 0.95% of a sample with approximately 210,000 clones. These data come from a study of cytomegalovirus exposure and HLA in healthy donors. About the study: Of the donors genotyped, approximately 400 in all, over 80% fell in the Caucasian-associated ancestry cluster.

Study-wide points: In a later analysis, compared with equally common non-associated chains, HLA-associated beta chains were more expanded. Evidence from a later analysis indicated that most CMV-associated TCR beta chains looked HLA-restricted.

The CDR3 is 12 amino acids. Germline CDR1 MGHRA, CDR2 YSYEKL. The clonotype was recovered from a woman between 25 and 40 years old in good health and CMV-seropositive. The gene calls are TRBV4-1 and TRBJ1-1; 7 bases line up with TRBD1. Sequenced input: PBMCs. CDR3 sequence: CASSQGTANPVF. DNA of the CDR3: TGCGCCAGCAGCCAGGGGACAGCCAACCCAGTCTTT.